This T cell receptor beta chain was captured in a study of Graves' ophthalmopathy and Graves' hyperthyroidism. This clonotype showed up many times. Its specificity is not known. Scientists amplified the TCR beta CDR3 regions from RNA transcripts. The library came from an HTBI-primed first-round RT-PCR and a second-round multiplex PCR. TCRdb redid the calling of the multiplex PCR reads with MiXCR, one entry per CDR3 protein. The sample consists of 150,000 to 200,000 distinct CDR3 sequences, around 39% of them appearing once. Study-wide results and caveats: Ophthalmopathy cases were distinguished from stable hyperthyroidism by a 13-signature model, reaching approximately 87% sensitivity and approximately 83% specificity.

This CDR3 is 15 amino acids long. The V segment lost 6 bases and the J segment 1 base; nucleotides outside the gene matches: 7. Material: peripheral blood. The TCR was taken from a man in his thirties or forties with Graves' ophthalmopathy. The chain joins TRBV12-3 or TRBV12-4 to TRBJ1-1; 8 nucleotides align to TRBD1. In DNA, the CDR3 is TGTGCCAGCAGCCAAAGGGACAGGCGGAACACTGAAGCTTTCTTT. Protein sequence: CASSQRDRRNTEAFF.